The next 21 T cell receptor beta chains were all read from a single sample in a study of cytomegalovirus exposure and HLA in healthy donors. The PCR used 60 Vbeta and 13 Jbeta primers. The repertoire was sequenced with immunoSEQ multiplex PCR; TCRdb's copy has only in-frame clones and lacks some. The sample holds 150,000 or so clones; 76% are singletons and the top ten take more than 3%. The sample consisted of PBMCs. These receptors came from a male donor in good health and CMV-seronegative.

This clone came up once. V gene TRBV28 combines with J gene TRBJ2-3, with TRBD2 matching 11 bases. Trimming removed 2 bases from V and 2 bases from J; junction bases left unmatched: 6. From germline, CDR1 is MDHEN and CDR2 SYDVKM. The CDR3 consists of 17 residues. The chain's CDR3 is CASSLVGTSGNTDTQYF. Written as DNA, the CDR3 is TGTGCCAGCAGTTTAGTCGGGACTAGCGGCAACACAGATACGCAGTATTTT.

This chain connects TRBV10-3 to TRBJ2-7; D is possibly TRBD2 (5 bases). This CDR3 is built from 15 residues. The V gene lost 3 bases and the J gene lost 5 bases, with 17 bases spanning the gap. CDR1 and CDR2 (germline): ENHRY, SYGVKD. The CDR3 spells CAISDPGIKLDEQYF. The CDR3 coding sequence is TGTGCCATCAGTGACCCGGGGATAAAGTTGGACGAGCAGTACTTC.

The chain has TRBV4-1 and TRBJ2-2, with 7 bases identical to TRBD2. V shed 2 bases and J 4 bases; nucleotides not matched to a gene: 7. Germline lookup yields CDR1 MGHRA and CDR2 YSYEKL. This CDR3 is built from 16 residues. CDR3 loop: CASSQPRGMTTGELFF. Here the CDR3 DNA reads TGCGCCAGCAGCCAACCGCGGGGGATGACCACCGGGGAGCTGTTTTTT.

The chain uses TRBV11-1 and TRBJ2-7; no clear D. Trimming took 1 base from V and 6 from J, leaving 7 bases between them. CDR3 size: 12 residues. Germline CDR1 SGHAT, CDR2 FQDESV (reference sequence). CDR3 bases: TGTGCCAGCAGCTTAGAAGCAGGCGAGCAGTACTTC. Residues: CASSLEAGEQYF.

The gene calls are TRBV5-1 and TRBJ2-7; 9 nucleotides line up with TRBD1. The CDR3 extends over 16 amino acids. V shed 0 bases and J 4 bases; nucleotides not matched to a gene: 8. Germline lookup yields CDR1 SGHRS and CDR2 YFSETQ. The CDR3 loop reads CASSLEGTGGYYEQYF. CDR3 nucleotides: TGCGCCAGCAGCTTGGAAGGCACAGGGGGCTATTACGAGCAGTACTTC.

This sequence joins TRBV18 and TRBJ1-6; 7 positions match TRBD1. After removal of 6 bases from V and 6 bases from J, the junction contained 5 bases not matched to a gene. CDR3 length: 14 amino acids. Germline assignment: CDR1 KGHSH and CDR2 LQKENI. CDR3 residues: CASSPGTVNSPLHF. In DNA form, the CDR3 reads TGTGCCAGCTCGCCCGGGACAGTTAATTCACCCCTCCACTTT.

The chain combines TRBV28 with TRBJ2-7, with 7 positions matching TRBD1. After removal of 2 bases from V and 5 bases from J, the junction contained 9 bases not matched to a gene. CDR3 length: 15 residues. Germline loops: CDR1 MDHEN, CDR2 SYDVKM. The CDR3 spells CASSLRNRGQNEQYF. CDR3 nucleotides: TGTGCCAGCAGTTTAAGGAATAGGGGGCAAAACGAGCAGTACTTC.

On this clone: The germline gene is not matched at one end of the junction; a read error may be the cause. This chain connects TRBV10-2 to TRBJ2-7; D assignment may be TRBD1 or TRBD2 (5 bases each). CDR3 size: 16 residues. CDR1 WSHSY and CDR2 SAAADI come from the germline V gene. This CDR3 reads CASGEGYGSGGYEQYF. The CDR3 DNA follows: TGCGCCAGCGGTGAGGGGTACGGCTCTGGAGGCTACGAGCAGTACTTC.

The chain employs TRBV29-1 and TRBJ2-7; TRBD1 matches 7 bases. Germline-derived CDR1 and CDR2 are SQVTM and ANQGSEA. Unmatched junction bases numbered 7, after V lost 8 bases and J lost 3 bases. This CDR3 region has 12 residues. CDR3 bases: TGCAGCTATAACCGGGACAGCTACGAGCAGTACTTC. Protein product: CSYNRDSYEQYF.

The rearrangement links TRBV11-2 to TRBJ1-5; TRBD1 might be the D (5 bases). In germline, CDR1 is SGHAT, CDR2 FQNNGV. V dropped 2 bases and J dropped 9 bases, with 11 bases sitting between them. CDR3 size: 13 residues. The CDR3 sequence: CASSLQGKGPQHF. The CDR3 DNA reads as TGTGCCAGCAGCTTACAGGGTAAGGGGCCCCAGCATTTT.

The gene calls are TRBV11-2 and TRBJ2-7, with D tentatively TRBD1 (6 bases). Germline lookup yields CDR1 SGHAT and CDR2 FQNNGV. V was shortened by 5 bases and J by 6 bases, with 11 bases between the two germline ends. CDR3 length: 12 amino acids. The CDR3: CASSALRGEQYF. In nucleotides, the CDR3 is TGTGCCAGCAGCGCCCTCAGGGGCGAGCAGTACTTC.

The chain recombines TRBV5-1 with TRBJ2-7; D gene ambiguous. There are 13 residues in the CDR3. Germline CDR1 is SGHRS and CDR2 is YFSETQ. V shed 4 bases and J shed 4 bases, with 12 bases lying between them. The chain's CDR3 is CASSPTHVYEQYF. The CDR3 nucleotides read TGCGCCAGCAGCCCCACTCATGTTTACGAGCAGTACTTC.

V usage is TRBV4-3 and J usage is TRBJ1-1; no clear D gene. V lost 1 base, J lost 7 bases, and 10 bases lay in between. CDR1 LGHNA and CDR2 YSLEER come from the germline V gene. The length of the CDR3 is 13 residues. CDR3 coding DNA: TGCGCCAGCAGCCAAGTATCGAGTGGTGAAGCTTTCTTT. It is translated as CASSQVSSGEAFF.

This clone was seen only once. This rearrangement joins TRBV7-2 to TRBJ2-3; 7 nucleotides line up with TRBD2. CDR3 length: 16 amino acids. Germline CDR1 reads SGHTA; CDR2 reads FQGNSA. With 2 bases clipped from V and 3 bases from J, the junction kept 8 bases outside the gene matches. CDR3: CASSLLGGSSTDTQYF. The CDR3 nucleotides read TGTGCCAGCAGCTTATTAGGCGGGAGTTCGACAGATACGCAGTATTTT.

V is TRBV28 and J is TRBJ1-2; 8 nucleotides line up with TRBD1. Germline V gene sequence: CDR1 MDHEN, CDR2 SYDVKM. The CDR3 runs to 17 residues. V dropped 4 bases and J dropped 7; count of bases not matched to a gene: 17. The CDR3 loop is CASSSPILDRDTPGYTF. Written as DNA, the CDR3 is TGTGCCAGCAGTTCCCCTATATTGGACAGGGATACCCCTGGCTACACCTTC.

The chain uses TRBV2 and TRBJ2-7, with a possible D match to TRBD1 (6 bases). Germline loops: CDR1 SNHLY, CDR2 FYNNEI. The V gene lost 3 bases and the J gene lost 2 bases, with 11 bases spanning the gap. The CDR3 spans 14 residues. CDR3 DNA sequence: TGTGCCAGCAGTGATTCGACAGGAGCCTACGAGCAGTACTTC. Translating gives CASSDSTGAYEQYF.

V gene TRBV11-2 combines with J gene TRBJ1-6, with 8 bases that match TRBD1. V dropped 1 base and J dropped 0; count of bases not matched to a gene: 5. Per the germline V gene, CDR1 is SGHAT and CDR2 is FQNNGV. CDR3 size: 18 residues. The chain's CDR3 is CASSLGDRSSSYNSPLHF. In DNA form, the CDR3 reads TGTGCCAGCAGCTTAGGGGACAGGTCCAGCTCCTATAATTCACCCCTCCACTTT.

The rearrangement joins TRBV19 to TRBJ1-5, with D tentatively TRBD1 (5 bases). CDR3 length: 14 residues. With 3 bases removed from V and 2 bases from J, the gap between germline ends came to 8 bases. Germline lookup yields CDR1 LNHDA and CDR2 SQIVND (reference sequence). CDR3 protein: CASSMGRGNQPQHF. CDR3 nucleotide sequence: TGTGCCAGTAGTATGGGCAGGGGCAATCAGCCCCAGCATTTT.

J is TRBJ2-2 and V is TRBV2; a possible D gene is TRBD2 (6 bases). CDR1 SNHLY and CDR2 FYNNEI come from the germline V gene. This CDR3 is built from 16 residues. The germline V and J ends were trimmed by 5 bases and 1 base, with 14 bases remaining between them. CDR3 residues: CASSRLLRENTGELFF. The CDR3 DNA is TGTGCCAGCAGTCGCCTTTTGCGGGAGAACACCGGGGAGCTGTTTTTT.

The chain combines TRBV4-3 with TRBJ2-3; 8 positions match TRBD2. The germline V gene has CDR1 LGHNA and CDR2 YSLEER. The CDR3 contains 20 residues. Trimming at V came to 1 base and at J to 3 bases, leaving 18 bases not matched to a gene. CDR3 DNA: TGCGCCAGCAGCCAAGCCGGCGTACGGGAGGGCCGGGGGGGGACAGATACGCAGTATTTT. It specifies CASSQAGVREGRGGTDTQYF.

The J gene is TRBJ2-2, the V gene TRBV10-1; 9 positions match TRBD2. Germline V lookup: CDR1 WNHNN, CDR2 SYGVQD (reference sequence). V lost 8 bases and J lost 6; bases outside the gene matches: 13. The CDR3 has 16 residues. CDR3 nucleotides: TGCGCCAGCTACATCACCCTAGCGGGACCGTCCGGGGAGCTGTTTTTT. It is translated as CASYITLAGPSGELFF.